This T cell receptor (beta chain) was observed in a study of T cells in narcolepsy (dated by TCRdb to 2016 to 2019). Regarding the study in general: Patients with narcolepsy type 1 or type 2 (NT1, NT2) and healthy control donors were enrolled in the study. The study used TCR Vbeta sequencing to track clonotypes in blood and CSF while looking for autoreactive T cells in narcolepsy patients that target self-antigens of hypocretin neurons (hypocretin, TRIB2). Results and caveats for the whole study, not just this receptor: No sequences matching autoreactive T cell clones were present in some of the blood memory CD4+ repertoires from patients and controls. Numbers of sequenced blood memory CD4+ clonotypes were comparable, with averages of 38,000 to 40,000 in patients and approximately 30,000 in controls. According to the report, autoreactive clonotypes were detected serially in the blood of the same patients and of different patients, but not in healthy controls. In plots comparing CSF and blood CD4+ T cell clonotypes from the same patient, HCRT-specific and TRIB2-specific autoreactive clonotypes were highlighted.

Memory CD4+ T cells were sorted ex vivo from peripheral blood of narcolepsy patients and healthy controls for TCR Vbeta sequencing. The CDR3 spans 15 residues, from the cysteine through the phenylalanine. The sequence is cut down to CDR3 DNA, 45 bases in frame from base 1. CDR1 and CDR2 (LNHDA, SQIVND) derive from the germline V gene (reference sequence). V and J lose 3 bases and 6 bases, and a span of 14 bases separates them. Library preparation used the immunoSEQ multiplex PCR assay. Entries here come from immuneACCESS through TCRdb and include only in-frame sequences with V and J called. Some clones fail to appear in such tables; in the studies checked, an unresolved V gene covers under half of the shortfall, and the cause of the remainder is unknown. This sample gives 18,000 or so clones in total; more than 75% of them show up just once. Roughly 0.7% of the sample comes from the top ten. To note about this clone: Which antigen it targets is not known. No much larger clone is present one base from it, and per-base qualities are unavailable.

The sequence was obtained from a human donor in good health. The chain couples TRBV19 to TRBJ1-4; the best D guess is TRBD1, with 6 bases matching. The sample comprised memory (CD45RA-) CD4+ T cells from blood. Explained via the paper, the cell subset or site label denotes: memory T cells sorted ex vivo from peripheral blood. Here is the DNA: TGTGCCAGTAGTATGGTAGGGGGTTCTGATGAAAAACTGTTTTTT. This is translated as CASSMVGGSDEKLFF.